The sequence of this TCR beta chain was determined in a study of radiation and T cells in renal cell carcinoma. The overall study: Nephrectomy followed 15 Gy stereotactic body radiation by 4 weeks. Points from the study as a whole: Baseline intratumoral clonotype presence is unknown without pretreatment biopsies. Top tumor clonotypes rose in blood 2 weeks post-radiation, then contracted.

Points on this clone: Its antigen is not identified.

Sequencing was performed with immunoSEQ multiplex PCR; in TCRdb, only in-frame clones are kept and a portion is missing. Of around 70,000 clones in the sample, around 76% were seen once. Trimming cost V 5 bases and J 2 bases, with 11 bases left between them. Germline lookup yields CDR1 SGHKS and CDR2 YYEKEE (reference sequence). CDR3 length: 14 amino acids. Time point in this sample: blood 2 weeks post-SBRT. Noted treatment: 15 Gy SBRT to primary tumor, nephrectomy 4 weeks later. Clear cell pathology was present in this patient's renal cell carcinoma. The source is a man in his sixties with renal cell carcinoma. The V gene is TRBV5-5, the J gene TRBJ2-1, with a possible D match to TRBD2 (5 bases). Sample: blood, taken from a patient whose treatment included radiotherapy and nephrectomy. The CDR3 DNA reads TGTGCCAGCAGATTTAGCGAAACCTACAATGAGCAGTTCTTC. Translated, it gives CASRFSETYNEQFF.